The 18 T cell receptor beta chains below were found in one sample sequenced in a study of T-cell memory formation after mild COVID-19. MiXCR was run by TCRdb on the 5' RACE reads, yielding one entry per CDR3 protein. The sample lists 200,000 to 250,000 distinct CDR3 sequences, 15% seen once, with approximately 2.1% in the top ten. The specimen sequenced was PBMCs or a T cell subset sorted from them (not recorded which). The receptor set was obtained from an adult woman who had mild COVID-19 (a few samples of this study predate the infection). Cell type and time point are not known.

V is TRBV12-3 or TRBV12-4 and J is TRBJ1-1; maybe TRBD1 (5 bases). This CDR3 region has 15 residues. V dropped 4 bases and J dropped 3 bases, with 15 bases sitting between them. The CDR3 DNA follows: TGTGCCAGCAGTTACCCACTCACGGGGGACACTGAAGCTTTCTTT. It codes for CASSYPLTGDTEAFF.

This clonotype was counted at least ten times. In DNA form, the CDR3 reads TGTGCCAGCAGTTTTTCTGGGACAGGATACAACTATGGCTACACCTTC. This gives the protein CASSFSGTGYNYGYTF. The chain employs TRBV12-3 or TRBV12-4 and TRBJ1-2, with 8 nucleotides matching TRBD1. J lost 2 bases, V lost 3 bases, and 8 bases had no gene match. This CDR3 is built from 16 residues.

The chain joins TRBV3-1 to TRBJ1-1; 11 bases align to TRBD1. The junction had 5 bases not matched to a gene; V was cut back by 4 bases and J by 4 bases. CDR3 length: 15 residues. The germline gives CDR1 LGHDT, CDR2 YNNKEL (reference sequence). This CDR3 is CASSPLGQGGTEAFF. The CDR3 DNA reads as TGTGCCAGCAGCCCCTTGGGACAGGGGGGCACTGAAGCTTTCTTT.

This clonotype showed up just a few times. The junction departs from germline at one end; a sequencing error may be responsible. The chain joins TRBV12-3 or TRBV12-4 to TRBJ2-2; D could derive from TRBD1 or TRBD2 (5 bases each). The CDR3 runs to 14 residues. The CDR3 spells CASSSLGVAGELIF. The CDR3, as DNA: TGTGCCAGCAGTTCGCTGGGGGTGGCCGGGGAGCTGATTTTT.

This clonotype was counted only a few times. The genes are TRBV24-1 and TRBJ2-2; a possible D gene is TRBD2 (7 bases). Per germline, CDR1 KGHDR and CDR2 SFDVKD. This CDR3 has 18 residues. With 3 bases removed from V and 2 bases from J, the gap between germline ends came to 18 bases. CDR3 amino acids: CATSDPSRGGFNTGELFF. The CDR3 coding sequence is TGTGCCACCAGTGATCCAAGTCGCGGGGGCTTCAACACCGGGGAGCTGTTTTTT.

The table lists this clonotype with a few counts. The CDR3 here is CASSPAGRGNQPQHF. The DNA for the CDR3 is TGTGCCAGCTCACCCGCCGGGCGGGGCAATCAGCCCCAGCATTTT. The rearrangement links TRBV18 to TRBJ1-5; D call uncertain. The CDR3 is made up of 15 amino acids. From germline, CDR1 is KGHSH and CDR2 LQKENI. The V end was cut by 3 bases, the J end by 2 bases, with 11 bases between.

This clonotype was counted between two and nine times. V and J are TRBV25-1 and TRBJ2-7; 8 bases match TRBD1. The junction had 9 bases not matched to a gene; V was cut back by 7 bases and J by 1 base. Germline assignment: CDR1 MGHDK and CDR2 SYGVNS. This CDR3 contains 15 residues. CDR3 bases: TGTGCCAGCATCGAGGAACAGGGGGGTTCCTACGAGCAGTACTTC. It codes for CASIEEQGGSYEQYF.

This clonotype was observed at least ten times. V usage is TRBV6-5 and J usage is TRBJ2-1; possibly TRBD1 or TRBD2 for D (5 bases each). Germline V lookup: CDR1 MNHEY, CDR2 SVGAGI. Trimming left V 6 bases short and J 3 bases short, with 12 bases between. The CDR3 has 14 residues. CDR3 region: CASRPPGGYNEQFF. CDR3 DNA: TGTGCCAGCAGGCCTCCTGGGGGCTACAATGAGCAGTTCTTC.

V usage is TRBV28 and J usage is TRBJ1-4, with D maybe TRBD1 (5 bases). The germline gives CDR1 MDHEN, CDR2 SYDVKM. The CDR3 extends over 15 amino acids. The V and J ends lost 5 bases and 6 bases respectively, with 16 bases between them. This chain's CDR3 is CASSTPHGGHEKLFF. Here the CDR3 DNA reads TGTGCCAGCAGTACCCCCCACGGGGGTCATGAAAAACTGTTTTTT.

The chain uses TRBV5-1 and TRBJ1-1, with D tentatively TRBD1 (6 bases). V lost 0 bases and J lost 3, with 15 bases in between. This CDR3 has 16 residues. From germline, CDR1 is SGHRS and CDR2 YFSETQ. The CDR3: CASSLVGGTWDTEAFF. The CDR3 DNA sequence: TGCGCCAGCAGCTTGGTAGGGGGTACATGGGACACTGAAGCTTTCTTT.

This clonotype was counted between two and nine times. The V and J genes are TRBV4-1 and TRBJ2-3; tentative D call: TRBD1 (5 bases). V was shortened by 5 bases and J by 2 bases, with 14 bases between the two germline ends. CDR3 length equals 15 residues. Germline V gene lookup returns CDR1 MGHRA and CDR2 YSYEKL. This chain's CDR3 is CASSVSRVVTDTQYF. The CDR3 bases are TGCGCCAGCAGCGTAAGCAGGGTAGTCACAGATACGCAGTATTTT.

This clonotype was seen many times. This chain uses TRBV29-1 with TRBJ2-3; the D gene is possibly TRBD2 (6 bases). This CDR3 has 13 amino acids. V gave up 5 bases and J gave up 2 bases, with 11 bases separating them. Germline V gene data show CDR1 as SQVTM and CDR2 as ANQGSEA. In DNA form, the CDR3 reads TGCAGCGTTCGGGACTCTCCCACAGATACGCAGTATTTT. Amino acids: CSVRDSPTDTQYF.

The CDR3 DNA reads TGTGCCAGCAGCCCGGGACATCATGGCTACACCTTC. Protein product: CASSPGHHGYTF. V is TRBV7-9 and J is TRBJ1-2, with D possibly being TRBD1 (6 bases). Germline V lookup: CDR1 SEHNR, CDR2 FQNEAQ (reference sequence). There are 12 residues in the CDR3. V was pared by 5 bases and J by 6 bases, with 10 bases between.

The gene calls are TRBV9 and TRBJ2-1, with 9 bases lining up with TRBD2. This CDR3 region has 15 residues. Germline V lookup: CDR1 SGDLS, CDR2 YYNGEE. V trimming: 4 bases; J trimming: 7 bases; junction bases outside the gene matches: 9. CDR3 nucleotides: TGTGCCAGCAGCCCCCCAGCGGGAGGAAGGAATGAGCAGTTCTTC. Protein: CASSPPAGGRNEQFF.

The genes are TRBV11-3 and TRBJ2-1; 10 positions match TRBD2. The V gene's germline CDR1 is SGHNT and CDR2 YENEEA. V shed 3 bases and J 7 bases; nucleotides not matched to a gene: 15. This CDR3 region has 18 residues. Here the CDR3 DNA reads TGTGCCAGCAGCTTCAGGTCGGCTAGCGGGGGCCACCTGAATGAGCAGTTCTTC. It translates to CASSFRSASGGHLNEQFF.

The chain joins TRBV5-1 to TRBJ2-7; D is perhaps TRBD2 (7 bases). The V end was cut by 1 base, the J end by 3 bases, with 17 bases between. Germline assignment: CDR1 SGHRS and CDR2 YFSETQ. There are 16 residues in the CDR3. CDR3 residues: CASSLSAGGRDYEQYF. Here the CDR3 DNA reads TGCGCCAGCAGCTTGTCCGCCGGGGGGCGCGACTACGAGCAGTACTTC.

This rearrangement joins TRBV30 to TRBJ1-5; no clear D gene. The ends were cut back, 2 bases at V and 3 bases at J, with 8 bases in the middle. Germline V lookup: CDR1 GTSNPN, CDR2 SVGIG (reference sequence). The CDR3 runs 13 residues. CDR3 in amino acids: CAWSRGNNQPQHF. In DNA, the CDR3 is TGTGCCTGGAGTCGGGGAAACAATCAGCCCCAGCATTTT.

There are a few counts of this clonotype. This sequence joins TRBV7-2 and TRBJ2-2, with D hard to call. The CDR3 totals 14 residues. Germline V CDR1 and CDR2: SGHTA, FQGNSA. Between the trimmed V and J ends, which lost 1 base and 6 bases, there was a span of 9 bases. The DNA of the CDR3 is TGTGCCAGCAGCTTAGTCGCGAGTCCCGGGGAGCTGTTTTTT. Translation: CASSLVASPGELFF.